A single T cell receptor (beta chain) is shown here with its context. The antigen is unknown. Per germline, CDR1 MDHEN and CDR2 SYDVKM. This CDR3 has 15 residues. Trimming stripped 7 bases from V and 2 bases from J, with 15 bases between. The sample is drawn from a study of blood T cells in healthy people across ages. Notes on the study in general: It was not possible, with unsorted PBMCs, to conclusively compare naive and antigen-experienced cells.

Alongside a J-beta primer mix, a sample-barcoded 5' primer served in a second PCR lasting about 6 to 11 cycles. Every cDNA molecule bore a tag from a template-switch adaptor containing 12 random nucleotides. Samples each returned at least 3 million CDR3-containing paired-end reads. TCRdb fed the 5' RACE reads into MiXCR, producing one record per CDR3 protein. The sample includes around 1,700,000 distinct CDR3 sequences, roughly 27% of them seen just once. Per sample, a minimum of 6 million PBMCs were isolated. Sequenced sample: blood. The chain recombines TRBV28 with TRBJ2-1; D tentatively fits TRBD1 or TRBD2 (5 bases each). This sequence was found in a woman aged 25 to 39 in good health. This chain's CDR3 is CASTQTRGPYNEQFF. DNA of the CDR3: TGTGCCAGCACCCAAACAAGGGGACCCTACAATGAGCAGTTCTTC.